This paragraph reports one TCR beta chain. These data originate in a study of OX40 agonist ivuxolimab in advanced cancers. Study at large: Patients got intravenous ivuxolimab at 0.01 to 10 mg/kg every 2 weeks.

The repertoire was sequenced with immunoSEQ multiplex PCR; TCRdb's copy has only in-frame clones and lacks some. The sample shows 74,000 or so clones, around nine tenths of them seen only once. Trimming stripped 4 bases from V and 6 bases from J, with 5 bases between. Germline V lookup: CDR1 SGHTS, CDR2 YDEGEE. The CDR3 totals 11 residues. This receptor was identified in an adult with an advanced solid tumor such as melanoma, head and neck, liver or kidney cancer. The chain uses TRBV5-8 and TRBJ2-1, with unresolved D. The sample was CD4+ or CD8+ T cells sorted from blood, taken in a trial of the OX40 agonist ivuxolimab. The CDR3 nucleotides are TGTGCCAGCAGCCCGCGCAATGAGCAGTTCTTC. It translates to CASSPRNEQFF.